The source of this T cell receptor (beta chain) is a study of identical twins. Study conclusions and caveats: There was an excess of low generation probability in the out-of-frame alpha sequences that twins shared.

TCRdb re-analysed the 5' RACE reads in MiXCR, keeping a single row per CDR3 protein. There are approximately 260,000 distinct CDR3 sequences in the sample; roughly 8% occur only once, and about 3% lies in the top ten. The sample holds many counts of this clonotype. Antigen specificity is unknown. The CDR3 is 13 residues long. The V segment lost 7 bases and the J segment 2 bases; nucleotides outside the gene matches: 4. These data were also filed under a second study, of yellow fever vaccine responses in identical twins.

Source material: CD8+ T cells sorted from blood. This sequence originates from a woman aged 18 to 35 in good health. V is TRBV12-3 or TRBV12-4 and J is TRBJ2-5; 7 bases map to TRBD1. CDR3: CASTNRGQETQYF. Here the CDR3 DNA reads TGTGCCAGCACTAACAGGGGACAAGAGACCCAGTACTTC.